These T cell receptor beta chains were read from a single sample in a study of blood T cell repertoires in COVID-19. The assay was immunoSEQ multiplex PCR, and TCRdb's table has in-frame clones only and misses some. This sample has under 200,000 clones; roughly 71% occur once, and the top ten carry 3.7%. The sequenced sample consisted of peripheral blood. The source is a woman aged 80 or over with acute or convalescent COVID-19. Each CDR3 is given with its conserved first and last residue. D genes are given only for firm matches. The listing skips clone size in some rows; elsewhere it reads once, few, many or a size class.

clone_size,d_call,j_call,v_call,cdr3_nt,cdr3_aa
.,TRBD1,TRBJ1-2,TRBV19,TGTGCCAGTAGGCTATTGGGACAGGGGATCTACACCTTC,CASRLLGQGIYTF
.,.,TRBJ1-2,TRBV23-1,TGCGCCAGCAGTCAGGGGGGAAACTATGGCTACACCTTC,CASSQGGNYGYTF
.,TRBD1,TRBJ2-2,TRBV5-6,TGTGCCAGCAGCCTACAGGGGGCAGGCACCGGGGAGCTGTTTTTT,CASSLQGAGTGELFF
.,TRBD1,TRBJ1-4,TRBV5-1,TGCGCCAGCAGCCACGGGACAGAAAATGAAAAACTGTTTTTT,CASSHGTENEKLFF
.,TRBD2,TRBJ2-1,TRBV19,TGTGCCAGTAGTTTGAGTAGCGGGAACTATGAGCAGTTCTTC,CASSLSSGNYEQFF
.,TRBD2,TRBJ2-3,TRBV19,TGTGCCAGTAGTAACTCGGGACTAGCGGAGAGCACAGATACGCAGTATTTT,CASSNSGLAESTDTQYF
.,.,TRBJ1-5,TRBV10-3,TGTGCCATCAGTGAGTACGCGGATAGCAATCAGCCCCAGCATTTT,CAISEYADSNQPQHF
once,.,TRBJ2-1,TRBV25-1,TGTGCCAGCAGTGCGACAGTCTACAATGAGCAGTTCTTC,CASSATVYNEQFF
.,.,TRBJ2-2,TRBV10-3,TGTGCCATCAGTGAAAAGCCAACTAACACCGGGGAGCTGTTTTTT,CAISEKPTNTGELFF
.,.,TRBJ1-1,TRBV5-4,TGTGCCAGCAGCACCGGGACTCACACTGAAGCTTTCTTT,CASSTGTHTEAFF
.,TRBD1,TRBJ1-1,TRBV19,TGTGCCAGTAGTACACCCGCTGGACAGGGGGCTAAGAACACTGAAGCTTTCTTT,CASSTPAGQGAKNTEAFF
.,TRBD1,TRBJ2-5,TRBV7-9,TGTGCCAGCAGCTTCGGACAGGGGGACCTCCAAGAGACCCAGTACTTC,CASSFGQGDLQETQYF
.,TRBD2,TRBJ2-1,TRBV19,TGTGCCAGTTCGAGCGGGAGCTCCTACAATGAGCAGTTCTTC,CASSSGSSYNEQFF
.,TRBD1,TRBJ2-1,TRBV5-1,TGCGCCAGCAGCTTGGGAGGGACAGTGGTTGAGCAGTTCTTC,CASSLGGTVVEQFF
.,TRBD1,TRBJ1-1,TRBV20-1,TGCAGTGCTACCAGGGACAGTGAAGCTTTCTTT,CSATRDSEAFF
once,.,TRBJ1-2,TRBV19,TGTGCCAGTACTCAGTACAACTATGGCTACACCTTC,CASTQYNYGYTF
.,.,TRBJ1-6,TRBV21-1,TGTGCCAGCACCCCGAGGGGACAGGGGGATTCACCCCTCCACTTT,CASTPRGQGDSPLHF
once,TRBD1,TRBJ1-1,TRBV12-5,TGTGCTAGTGGTTTGCCTACCTCCGACAGGGAACGGGGAGCTTTCTTT,CASGLPTSDRERGAFF
.,.,TRBJ1-1,TRBV19,TGTGCCAGTAGTATTGGCCAGAACATGAACACTGAAGCTTTCTTT,CASSIGQNMNTEAFF